The 26 T cell receptor beta chains below were found in one sample sequenced in a study of T cell responses to AZD1222 COVID-19 vaccine. Here immunoSEQ multiplex PCR was the method, and the copy in TCRdb shows in-frame clones only, minus some. The sample has fewer than 120,000 clones, around 80% seen once. The sample was peripheral blood, taken on day 0 of AZD1222 vaccination. These receptor sequences come from an adult in good health.

This chain connects TRBV5-5 to TRBJ1-6, with TRBD1 identical over 8 bases. Germline V gene data show CDR1 as SGHKS and CDR2 as YYEKEE (reference sequence). The CDR3 runs 16 residues. V dropped 3 bases and J dropped 6; count of bases not matched to a gene: 8. The CDR3 spells CASSSLTGGSNSPLHF. DNA of the CDR3: TGTGCCAGCAGCTCCCTAACAGGGGGTTCTAATTCACCCCTCCACTTT.

The chain recombines TRBV21-1 with TRBJ1-4; the table calls TRBD1, which could not be checked here. TRBV21-1 is flagged as a pseudogene. This CDR3 has 16 amino acids. Here the CDR3 DNA reads TGTGCCAGCAGCGGCCCGACAGGGGGAAAGAATGAAAAACTGTTTTTT. This translates into CASSGPTGGKNEKLFF.

V and J are TRBV19 and TRBJ1-1; 7 bases are shared with TRBD1. CDR1 and CDR2 from the germline V gene are LNHDA and SQIVND (reference sequence). V was pared by 5 bases and J by 1 base, with 10 bases of the junction left unmatched. This CDR3 contains 16 residues. CDR3 region: CASSARQGLGNTEAFF. CDR3 sequence (DNA): TGTGCCAGTAGTGCCCGACAGGGTTTAGGGAACACTGAAGCTTTCTTT.

The genes are TRBV11-2 and TRBJ2-7, with TRBD2 matching 12 bases. Germline loops: CDR1 SGHAT, CDR2 FQNNGV. The V segment lost 0 bases and the J segment 3 bases; nucleotides outside the gene matches: 6. The CDR3 totals 17 residues. This CDR3 is CASSLERPGLAGYEQYF. CDR3 nucleotide sequence: TGTGCCAGCAGCTTAGAAAGGCCGGGACTAGCGGGCTACGAGCAGTACTTC.

This clone is a singleton in its sample. This sample includes further DNA sequences coding for the same CDR3. This chain connects TRBV7-9 to TRBJ1-1, with 8 nucleotides matching TRBD1. The CDR3 has 12 residues. Germline-derived CDR1 and CDR2 are SEHNR and FQNEAQ (reference sequence). The V gene end was trimmed by 5 bases and the J gene end by 8 bases; junction bases not matched to a gene: 4. CDR3 nucleotides: TGTGCCAGCAGCCCTGACAGGGGAGAAGCTTTCTTT. Its translation: CASSPDRGEAFF.

This clone was counted a few times. This chain links TRBV10-1 with TRBJ2-7, with 9 bases matching TRBD1. This CDR3 comprises 13 residues. CDR1 is WNHNN and CDR2 is SYGVQD in the germline V gene (reference sequence). J gave up 3 bases and V 5 bases, and 2 bases lay outside the gene matches. CDR3 residues: CASSQTGGYEQYF. For the CDR3, the DNA is TGCGCCAGCAGTCAGACAGGGGGCTACGAGCAGTACTTC.

The chain links TRBV11-3 to TRBJ2-2; perhaps D is TRBD1 or TRBD2 (5 bases each). Germline V gives CDR1 SGHNT, CDR2 YENEEA. V dropped 5 bases and J dropped 2 bases, with 12 bases sitting between them. The CDR3 spans 15 residues. This CDR3 reads CASSTGTVNTGELFF. CDR3 DNA: TGTGCCAGCAGCACGGGGACCGTAAACACCGGGGAGCTGTTTTTT.

This clone was counted a few times. The rearrangement joins TRBV2 to TRBJ1-4; 8 bases are a match to TRBD1. Germline V gene lookup returns CDR1 SNHLY and CDR2 FYNNEI. The CDR3 consists of 18 residues. With 5 bases clipped from V and 8 bases from J, the junction kept 19 bases outside the gene matches. Written as DNA, the CDR3 is TGTGCCAGCAGTAAGGACAGGGCAATAGGAGCTGGGCAAGAAAAACTGTTTTTT. Translating gives CASSKDRAIGAGQEKLFF.

This clone came up a few times. The chain recombines TRBV5-8 with TRBJ2-2, with D perhaps being TRBD1 or TRBD2 (5 bases each). This CDR3 region has 14 residues. Germline assignment: CDR1 SGHTS and CDR2 YDEGEE. Trimming removed 0 bases at V and 6 bases at J, with 9 bases between. CDR3 DNA sequence: TGTGCCAGCAGCTTGGACGGGGCCGCCGGGGAGCTGTTTTTT. The encoded protein is CASSLDGAAGELFF.

The chain carries TRBV6-5 and TRBJ2-2; possibly TRBD1 or TRBD2 for D (5 bases each). The CDR3 runs to 15 residues. Per germline, CDR1 MNHEY and CDR2 SVGAGI. V dropped 6 bases and J dropped 0 bases, with 11 bases sitting between them. For the CDR3, the DNA is TGTGCCAGCAGGGAGGAAGGGGCGAACACCGGGGAGCTGTTTTTT. It encodes CASREEGANTGELFF.

The CDR3 nucleotides are TGCGCCAGCAGCCAGGGCCTAGCTCAGCCCCAGCATTTT. This gives the protein CASSQGLAQPQHF. The chain is built from TRBV4-3 and TRBJ1-5; D is unclear. Germline-derived CDR1 and CDR2 are LGHNA and YSLEER. The CDR3 covers 13 residues. Deletions cut 3 bases from V and 6 bases from J, with 9 bases between.

The CDR3 nucleotides read TGTGCCAGCGGGGGGGCGGGCCTACAGACCCAGTACTTC. Protein product: CASGGAGLQTQYF. The chain couples TRBV2 to TRBJ2-5; D may be TRBD2 (7 bases). The CDR3 runs to 13 residues. The germline V gene encodes CDR1 SNHLY and CDR2 FYNNEI. V was clipped by 8 bases and J by 6 bases, with 16 bases between them.

The chain employs TRBV18 and TRBJ2-7; 10 bases line up with TRBD1. The V and J ends lost 4 bases and 0 bases, in that order; junction bases with no gene match: 3. This CDR3 is built from 15 residues. The germline gives CDR1 KGHSH, CDR2 LQKENI. CDR3 sequence: CASSQGQGPSYEQYF. CDR3 bases: TGTGCCAGCTCACAGGGACAGGGGCCCTCCTACGAGCAGTACTTC.

This chain links TRBV6-5 with TRBJ1-2; 7 bases match TRBD1. CDR3 length: 15 residues. Germline CDR1 is MNHEY and CDR2 is SVGAGI. V lost 0 bases, J lost 1 base, and 2 bases stayed unmatched. The CDR3 DNA reads TGTGCCAGCAGTTACTCGGGACAGATTAACTATGGCTACACCTTC. Its translation is CASSYSGQINYGYTF.

The V call is TRBV30, the J call TRBJ2-7; no definite D call. In germline, CDR1 is GTSNPN, CDR2 SVGIG (reference sequence). V was pared by 0 bases and J by 5 bases, with 5 bases between. This CDR3 comprises 11 residues. CDR3 sequence: CAWSVRHEQYF. CDR3 coding DNA: TGTGCCTGGAGTGTACGCCACGAGCAGTACTTC. Full variable domain (rest looked up from reference TRBV30 and TRBJ2-7): SQTIHQWPATLVQPVGSPLSLECTVEGTSNPNLYWYRQAAGRGLQLLFYSVGIGQISSEVPQNLSASRPQDRQFILSSKKLLLSDSGFYLCAWSVRHEQYFGPGTRLTVT.

The chain employs TRBV28 and TRBJ1-3; D gene unclear. The CDR3 is 14 amino acids. Germline CDR1 is MDHEN and CDR2 is SYDVKM. Trimming shortened V by 5 bases and J by 3 bases, and 11 bases separated the two germline ends. The CDR3 DNA reads TGTGCCAGCAGTCCTCCCGGACTTGGAAACACCATATATTTT. Translated, it gives CASSPPGLGNTIYF.

The genes are TRBV28 and TRBJ2-7; TRBD1 matches at 9 bases. Per the germline V gene, CDR1 is MDHEN and CDR2 is SYDVKM. The CDR3 length is 13 residues. Germline trimming cut 6 bases from V and 4 bases from J; bases unmatched to any gene: 4. This chain's CDR3 is CASSTTGGYEQYF. CDR3 coding DNA: TGTGCCAGCAGCACGACAGGGGGTTACGAGCAGTACTTC.

The V call is TRBV6-1, the J call TRBJ1-5; D not resolved. The germline V and J ends were trimmed by 2 bases and 2 bases, with 7 bases remaining between them. The length of the CDR3 is 14 residues. Germline CDR1 and CDR2: MNHNS and SASEGT. Written as DNA, the CDR3 is TGTGCCAGCAGTGAACGGTTGGGCAATCAGCCCCAGCATTTT. Translated: CASSERLGNQPQHF.

The chain couples TRBV5-1 to TRBJ2-1, with D possibly matching TRBD1 (6 bases). Germline V gene data show CDR1 as SGHRS and CDR2 as YFSETQ. This CDR3 has 14 amino acids. Trimming pared 3 bases from V and 6 bases from J, leaving 13 bases between. The CDR3: CASSSNGQINEQFF. CDR3 nucleotide sequence: TGCGCCAGCAGCTCCAATGGACAGATCAATGAGCAGTTCTTC. Combining the CDR3 with reference TRBV5-1 and TRBJ2-1 gives the whole variable domain KAGVTQTPRYLIKTRGQQVTLSCSPISGHRSVSWYQQTPGQGLQFLFEYFSETQRNKGNFPGRFSGRQFSNSRSEMNVSTLELGDSALYLCASSSNGQINEQFFGPGTRLTVL.

This clone has a single count. This chain uses TRBV5-4 with TRBJ1-1; 9 bases align to TRBD1. The CDR3 is 15 amino acids. Trimming took 2 bases from V and 1 from J; bases not matched to a gene: 3. The V gene's germline CDR1 is SGHNT and CDR2 YYREEE (reference sequence). CDR3 nucleotides: TGTGCCAGCAGCTTCGACAGGGGGAGGAACACTGAAGCTTTCTTT. Protein: CASSFDRGRNTEAFF.

V and J are TRBV9 and TRBJ2-1; 9 bases map to TRBD2. Trimming removed 4 bases from V and 5 bases from J; junction bases left unmatched: 7. This CDR3 has 15 amino acids. Looked up from germline, CDR1 is SGDLS and CDR2 is YYNGEE. The CDR3 DNA reads TGTGCCAGCAGCACCGGGACTAGCTACCACAATGAGCAGTTCTTC. Translation gives CASSTGTSYHNEQFF.

This clone was observed a few times. The chain couples TRBV6-5 to TRBJ1-2, with a possible D match to TRBD1 (5 bases). Germline assignment: CDR1 MNHEY and CDR2 SVGAGI. Between the trimmed V and J ends, which lost 4 bases and 3 bases, there was a span of 9 bases. CDR3 length: 13 amino acids. CDR3 residues: CASSSQGHYGYTF. CDR3 sequence (DNA): TGTGCCAGCAGTTCCCAGGGTCACTATGGCTACACCTTC.

This clone was detected a few times. This chain connects TRBV4-3 to TRBJ1-4; D uncertain. In germline, CDR1 is LGHNA, CDR2 YSLEER. V was clipped by 0 bases and J by 4 bases, with 18 bases between them. This CDR3 is built from 18 residues. The CDR3 nucleotides read TGCGCCAGCAGCCAAGATGTACCCAGCCGGAGATTTAATGAAAAACTGTTTTTT. Translated, it gives CASSQDVPSRRFNEKLFF.

The rearrangement uses TRBV27 and TRBJ2-7; no clear D gene. The CDR3 contains 13 residues. Trimming stripped 3 bases from V and 3 bases from J, with 9 bases between. CDR1 and CDR2 (germline): MNHEY, SMNVEV (reference sequence). CDR3 residues: CASSFNSGYEQYF. The CDR3 nucleotides are TGTGCCAGCAGTTTTAATTCCGGCTACGAGCAGTACTTC.

The J gene is TRBJ1-2, the V gene TRBV28, with D perhaps TRBD1 (5 bases). The CDR3 runs to 14 residues. Germline assignment: CDR1 MDHEN and CDR2 SYDVKM. Trimming removed 3 bases at V and 6 bases at J, with 14 bases between. As DNA, the CDR3 is TGTGCCAGCAGTTTTCTCCCGGGGGTAGATGGCTACACCTTC. Its translation is CASSFLPGVDGYTF.

The sample holds a few counts of this clone. The rearrangement links TRBV19 to TRBJ1-6; 8 bases align to TRBD1. Germline lookup yields CDR1 LNHDA and CDR2 SQIVND (reference sequence). V was clipped by 6 bases and J by 7 bases; unmatched bases: 17. The CDR3 loop spans 18 amino acids. CDR3 coding DNA: TGTGCCAGTAGGCCCGGGACAGGACCCGCGAGGCGAAATTCACCCCTCCACTTT. Amino acid sequence: CASRPGTGPARRNSPLHF. The full variable domain, completed using reference TRBV19 and TRBJ1-6, is DGGITQSPKYLFRKEGQNVTLSCEQNLNHDAMYWYRQDPGQGLRLIYYSQIVNDFQKGDIAEGYSVSREKKESFPLTVTSAQKNPTAFYLCASRPGTGPARRNSPLHFGNGTRLTVT.